The clone carrying this T cell receptor (beta chain) was detected many times. The sample is drawn from a study of T-cell reconstitution after alpha-beta-depleted transplantation in children. Preparation of the TCRbeta library involved a method that used unique molecular identifiers. TCRdb reprocessed the PCR reads via MiXCR and lists one record per CDR3 protein. The table has 250,000 to 350,000 distinct CDR3 sequences, roughly 21% seen once; the top ten hold approximately 11%. V shed 3 bases, J shed 6 bases, and the junction held 5 bases outside the gene matches. From germline, CDR1 is MGHRA and CDR2 YSYEKL. The CDR3 runs 16 residues.

The TCR was taken from a male patient younger than 18 who had a stem cell transplant for acute lymphoblastic leukemia, so the T cells may come from the graft donor. The chain couples TRBV4-1 to TRBJ2-3; 14 positions match TRBD2. The source material was PBMCs, mostly from graft donor cells, sampled 180 days after TCRalphabeta/CD19-depleted stem cell transplant. The CDR3 DNA sequence: TGCGCCAGCAGCCATCGACTAGCGGGAGGGGTGGATACGCAGTATTTT. Its protein is CASSHRLAGGVDTQYF.